Given below is one TCR beta chain in context. Original methodology: Estimation of nucleated cell counts was performed using reference gene primer amplification. Clones were read by immunoSEQ multiplex PCR, and TCRdb kept only the in-frame ones, dropping some. D and trimming come from the DNA, and the V and J calls and clone size come from that table. Here the sample spans 300,000 to 400,000 clones, approximately 81% being singletons. The data were obtained in a study of blood T cell repertoires in COVID-19. The ends were cut back, 7 bases at V and 14 bases at J, with 20 bases in the middle. CDR1 and CDR2 (germline): SQVTM, ANQGSEA. The CDR3 covers 11 residues. The study drew participants aged about 18 to 89 years from roughly 25 US areas. Within 2 weeks of study entry, exposed participants had contacted a PCR-confirmed or clinician-diagnosed COVID-19 case.

The sequenced sample was PBMCs or T cells enriched from blood (not recorded which). This chain uses TRBV29-1 with TRBJ1-1, with a weak D call TRBD1 (5 bases). The TCR originated in a young woman who had been exposed to COVID-19. For the CDR3, the DNA is TGCAGCGGCAAGATTGGGGGGTGGTTCTTCTTT. This gives the protein CSGKIGGWFFF.